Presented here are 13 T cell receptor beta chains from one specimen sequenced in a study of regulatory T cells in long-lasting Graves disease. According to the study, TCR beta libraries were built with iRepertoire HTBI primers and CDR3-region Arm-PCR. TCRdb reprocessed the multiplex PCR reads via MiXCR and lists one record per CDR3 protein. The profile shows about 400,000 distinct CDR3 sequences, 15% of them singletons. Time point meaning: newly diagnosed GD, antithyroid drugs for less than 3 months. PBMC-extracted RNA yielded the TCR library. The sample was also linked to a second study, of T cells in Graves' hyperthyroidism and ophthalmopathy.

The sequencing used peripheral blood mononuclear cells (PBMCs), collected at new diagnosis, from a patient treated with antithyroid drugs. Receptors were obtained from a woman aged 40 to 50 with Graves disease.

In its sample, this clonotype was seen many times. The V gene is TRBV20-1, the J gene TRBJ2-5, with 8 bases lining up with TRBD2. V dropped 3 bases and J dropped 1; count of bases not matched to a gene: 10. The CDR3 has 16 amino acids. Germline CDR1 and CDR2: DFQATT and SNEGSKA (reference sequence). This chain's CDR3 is CSASHPGTSSQETQYF. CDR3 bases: TGCAGTGCTAGCCACCCCGGGACTAGTTCCCAAGAGACCCAGTACTTC.

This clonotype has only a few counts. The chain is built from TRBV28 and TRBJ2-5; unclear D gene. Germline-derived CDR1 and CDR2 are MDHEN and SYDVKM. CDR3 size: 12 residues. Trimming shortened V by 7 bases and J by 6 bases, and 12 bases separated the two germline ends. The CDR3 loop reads CASTTHPQTQYF. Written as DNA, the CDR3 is TGTGCCAGCACTACCCATCCTCAGACCCAGTACTTC. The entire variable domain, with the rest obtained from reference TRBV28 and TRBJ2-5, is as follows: DVKVTQSSRYLVKRTGEKVFLECVQDMDHENMFWYRQDPGLGLRLIYFSYDVKMKEKGDIPEGYSVSREKKERFSLILESASTNQTSMYLCASTTHPQTQYFGPGTRLLVL.

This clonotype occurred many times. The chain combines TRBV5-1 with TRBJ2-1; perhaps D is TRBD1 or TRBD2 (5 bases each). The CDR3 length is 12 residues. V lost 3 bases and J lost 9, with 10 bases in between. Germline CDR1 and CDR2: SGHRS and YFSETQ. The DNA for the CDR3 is TGCGCCAGCAGCTCGGACGGGACTGAGCAGTTCTTC. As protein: CASSSDGTEQFF.

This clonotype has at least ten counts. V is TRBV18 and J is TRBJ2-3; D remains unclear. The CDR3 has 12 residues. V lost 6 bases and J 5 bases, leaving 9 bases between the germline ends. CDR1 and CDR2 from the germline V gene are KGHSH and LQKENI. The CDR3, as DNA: TGTGCCAGCTCCGCTTCACGAGATACGCAGTATTTT. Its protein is CASSASRDTQYF.

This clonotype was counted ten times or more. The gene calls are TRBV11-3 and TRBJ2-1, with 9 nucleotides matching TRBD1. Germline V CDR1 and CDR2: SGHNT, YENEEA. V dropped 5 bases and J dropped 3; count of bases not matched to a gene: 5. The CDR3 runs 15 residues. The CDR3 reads CASSKWTGDYNEQFF. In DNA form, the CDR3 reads TGTGCCAGCAGCAAATGGACAGGGGACTACAATGAGCAGTTCTTC.

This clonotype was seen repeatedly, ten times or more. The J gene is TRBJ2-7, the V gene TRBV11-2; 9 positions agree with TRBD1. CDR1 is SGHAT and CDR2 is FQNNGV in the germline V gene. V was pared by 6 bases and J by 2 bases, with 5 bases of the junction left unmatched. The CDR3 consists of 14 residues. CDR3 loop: CASSRDRGAYEQYF. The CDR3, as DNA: TGTGCCAGCAGTCGAGACAGGGGGGCCTACGAGCAGTACTTC.

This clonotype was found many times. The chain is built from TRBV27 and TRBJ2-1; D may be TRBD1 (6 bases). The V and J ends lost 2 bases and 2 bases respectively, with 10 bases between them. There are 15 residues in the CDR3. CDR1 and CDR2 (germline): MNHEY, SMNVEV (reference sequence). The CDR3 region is CASSLTGKTYNEQFF. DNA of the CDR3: TGTGCCAGCAGTTTAACAGGGAAGACCTACAATGAGCAGTTCTTC.

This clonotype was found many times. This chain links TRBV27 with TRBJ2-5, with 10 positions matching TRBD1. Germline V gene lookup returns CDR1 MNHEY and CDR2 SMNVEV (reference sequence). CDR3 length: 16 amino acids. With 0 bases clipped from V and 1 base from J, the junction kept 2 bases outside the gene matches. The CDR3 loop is CASSLSWDRGQETQYF. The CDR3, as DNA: TGTGCCAGCAGTTTATCCTGGGACAGGGGCCAAGAGACCCAGTACTTC.

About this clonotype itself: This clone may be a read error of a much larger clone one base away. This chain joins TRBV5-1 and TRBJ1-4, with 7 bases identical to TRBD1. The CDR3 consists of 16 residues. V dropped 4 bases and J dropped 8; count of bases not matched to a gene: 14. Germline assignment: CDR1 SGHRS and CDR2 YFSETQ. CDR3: CASSPEGAHLEEKLFF. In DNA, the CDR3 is TGCGCCAGCAGCCCAGAGGGGGCCCACCTCGAGGAAAAACTGTTTTTT.

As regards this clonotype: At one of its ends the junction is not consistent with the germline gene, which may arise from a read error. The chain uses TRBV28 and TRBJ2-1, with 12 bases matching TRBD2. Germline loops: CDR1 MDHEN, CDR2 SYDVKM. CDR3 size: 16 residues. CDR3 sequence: CASSSTSGSVYSEQFF. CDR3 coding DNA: TGTGCCAGCAGTTCGACTAGCGGGAGTGTATACAGTGAGCAGTTCTTC.

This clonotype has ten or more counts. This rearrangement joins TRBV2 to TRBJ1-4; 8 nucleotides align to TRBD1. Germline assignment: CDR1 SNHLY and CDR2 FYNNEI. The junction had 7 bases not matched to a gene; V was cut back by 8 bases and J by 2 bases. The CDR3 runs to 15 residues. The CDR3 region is CASSRTGSTNEKLFF. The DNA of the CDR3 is TGTGCCAGCTCGCGGACAGGGTCTACTAATGAAAAACTGTTTTTT. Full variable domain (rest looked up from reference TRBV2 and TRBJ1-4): EPEVTQTPSHQVTQMGQEVILRCVPISNHLYFYWYRQILGQKVEFLVSFYNNEISEKSEIFDDQFSVERPDGSNFTLKIRSTKLEDSAMYFCASSRTGSTNEKLFFGSGTQLSVL.

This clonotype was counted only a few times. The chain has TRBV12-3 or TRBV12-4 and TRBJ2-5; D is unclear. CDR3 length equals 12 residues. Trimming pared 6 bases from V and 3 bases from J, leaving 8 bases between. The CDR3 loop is CASRAGEETQYF. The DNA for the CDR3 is TGTGCCAGCAGGGCAGGAGAAGAGACCCAGTACTTC.

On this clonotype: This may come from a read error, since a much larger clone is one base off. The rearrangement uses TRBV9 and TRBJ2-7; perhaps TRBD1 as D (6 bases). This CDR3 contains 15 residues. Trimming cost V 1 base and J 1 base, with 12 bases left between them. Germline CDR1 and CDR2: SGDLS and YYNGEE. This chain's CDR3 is CASSVRTGRSYEQYF. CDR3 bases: TGTGCCAGCAGCGTACGCACAGGGCGATCCTACGAGCAGTACTTC.